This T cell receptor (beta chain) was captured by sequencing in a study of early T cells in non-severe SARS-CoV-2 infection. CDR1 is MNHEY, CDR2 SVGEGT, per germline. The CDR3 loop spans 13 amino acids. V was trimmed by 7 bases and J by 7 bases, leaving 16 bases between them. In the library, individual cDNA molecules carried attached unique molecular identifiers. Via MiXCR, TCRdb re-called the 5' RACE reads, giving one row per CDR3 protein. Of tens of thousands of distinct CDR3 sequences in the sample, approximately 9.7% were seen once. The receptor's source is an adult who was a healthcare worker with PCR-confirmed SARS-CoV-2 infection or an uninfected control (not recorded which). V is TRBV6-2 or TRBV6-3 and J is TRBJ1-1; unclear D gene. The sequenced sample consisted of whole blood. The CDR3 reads CASNTGRVNEAFF. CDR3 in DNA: TGTGCCAGCAACACTGGGAGGGTGAATGAAGCTTTCTTT.